This is a list of T cell receptor beta chains from one sample in a study of shared T cell receptors in the human thymus. This table comes from immunoSEQ multiplex PCR, and its TCRdb copy is limited to in-frame clones, with some not included. This table holds around 730,000 clones, 75% to 90% found once. This sample also appeared in a second study, on human thymus T cells.

The material sequenced was thymocytes. The receptors here all came from a girl under three years old with a congenital heart defect. CDR3s include the opening cysteine and the closing phenylalanine or tryptophan. The order of the fields is J gene, D gene, clone size, V gene, CDR3 DNA, CDR3 protein. The D gene is left open where the match is weak. Size values are once, few and many counts, or a class for expanded clones, and some rows have none.

TRBJ1-2,.,.,TRBV19,TGTGCCAGTAGCCGGGAAGCTAACTATGGCTACACCTTC,CASSREANYGYTF
TRBJ1-3,TRBD1,.,TRBV27,TGTGCCAGCCATCCGACAGGGACCTTGGAGGGAAACACCATATATTTT,CASHPTGTLEGNTIYF
TRBJ1-3,.,.,TRBV14,TGTGCCAGCAGCCCCAGCCAGGGGTCGCGAAGAAACACCATATATTTT,CASSPSQGSRRNTIYF
TRBJ2-1,TRBD2,.,TRBV9,TGTGCCAGCAGCGGAACTAGCGTCGCCTACAATGAGCAGTTCTTC,CASSGTSVAYNEQFF
TRBJ2-7,.,.,TRBV12-5,TGTGCTAGTGGCAATTGGGTGGACAGCTCCTACGAGCAGTACTTC,CASGNWVDSSYEQYF
TRBJ2-7,TRBD2,once,TRBV9,TGTGCCAGCAGCGAGGGAGCGGGGGCCCCCTACGAGCAGTACTTC,CASSEGAGAPYEQYF
TRBJ2-1,.,.,TRBV29-1,TGCAGCGTTGAAGGGCCCGCTCCCAATGAGCAGTTCTTC,CSVEGPAPNEQFF
TRBJ1-1,.,.,TRBV18,TGTGCCAGCTCCCCAGACAGGATGAACACTGAAGCTTTCTTT,CASSPDRMNTEAFF
TRBJ2-2,.,once,TRBV9,TGTGCCAGCAGCGGGGCCATTGGCCCCGGGGAGCTGTTTTTT,CASSGAIGPGELFF
TRBJ1-4,.,few,TRBV4-2,TGTGCCAGCAGCCAAGATGGAGGGGCGCGGGAAAAACTGTTTTTT,CASSQDGGAREKLFF
TRBJ1-2,.,.,TRBV5-1,TGCGCCAGCAGCCCTGGGGCACCCGACGAATATCAAAGACCTCCCTCAGGCTATGGCTACACCTTC,CASSPGAPDEYQRPPSGYGYTF
TRBJ1-2,.,.,TRBV5-6,TGTGCCAGCAGCTTGGCAGGAACTAACTATGGCTACACCTTC,CASSLAGTNYGYTF
TRBJ1-6,.,.,TRBV27,TGTGCCAGCAGTTTAAGATCCCTCCGAGGTCCCCTCCACTTT,CASSLRSLRGPLHF
TRBJ1-1,.,.,TRBV27,TGTGCCAGCACCCTGAGGGGGGGAACGGACACTGAAGCTTTCTTT,CASTLRGGTDTEAFF
TRBJ1-1,.,.,TRBV5-1,TGCGCCAGCAGCTTGGATGGCAGATGGACTGAAGCTTTCTTT,CASSLDGRWTEAFF
TRBJ1-1,.,.,TRBV20-1,TGCAGTGTCTACAGATACACTGAAGCTTTCTTT,CSVYRYTEAFF
TRBJ2-1,TRBD2,once,TRBV7-9,TGTGCCAGCAGCTTCGAAGCGGGGGGCCACTGTGAGCAGTTCTTC,CASSFEAGGHCEQFF
TRBJ1-2,TRBD1,.,TRBV2,TGTGCCGACTTCCCCGGAGGGGACAGGGGAATAGGTGGCTACACCTTC,CADFPGGDRGIGGYTF
TRBJ1-6,.,once,TRBV5-1,TGCGCCAGCAGCTTCGACAGCTCCTATAATTCACCCCTCCACTTT,CASSFDSSYNSPLHF
TRBJ1-6,.,.,TRBV7-2,TGTGCCAGCAGCTTAGGGTCTAGACAGTTTCATTCACCCCTCCACTTT,CASSLGSRQFHSPLHF
TRBJ1-4,.,.,TRBV10-3,TGTGCCATCAGGCGGGGACTTAATGAAAAACTGTTTTTT,CAIRRGLNEKLFF
TRBJ1-6,TRBD1,.,TRBV14,TGTGCCAGCAGCCCTTTACAGGGGAGTTCACCCCTCCACTTT,CASSPLQGSSPLHF
TRBJ2-5,TRBD2,.,TRBV30,TGTGCCTGGAGTGGACTAGCCCGGGCGGAGACCCAGTACTTC,CAWSGLARAETQYF
TRBJ1-1,TRBD1,.,TRBV5-8,TGTGCCAGCAGCCCGGAGACAGGGCGTCGAGCGGACACTGAAGCTTTCTTT,CASSPETGRRADTEAFF
TRBJ1-3,.,.,TRBV30,TGTGCCTGGAGTGCTTTGGTGGCAGCGTGCCGACCGTCTGGAAACACCATATATTTT,CAWSALVAACRPSGNTIYF
TRBJ2-7,.,.,TRBV6-6,TGTGCCAGCAGTTGGAGGGGCAGGGGGACCTACGAGCAGTACTTC,CASSWRGRGTYEQYF
TRBJ1-1,TRBD1,once,TRBV11-2,TGTGCCAGCAGCCCGGGACAGCCCTTT,CASSPGQPF
TRBJ2-4,TRBD1,.,TRBV29-1,TGCAGCGTGACCAGACAGGGTCGACGAAACATTCAGTACTTC,CSVTRQGRRNIQYF
TRBJ1-1,TRBD1,.,TRBV25-1,TGTGCCAGCAGCAGGGGGTGGAAGGCTTTCTTT,CASSRGWKAFF
TRBJ1-1,.,.,TRBV9,TGTGCCAGCAGCGTAGCGACAGAGAACACTGAAGCTTTCTTT,CASSVATENTEAFF
TRBJ2-7,TRBD2,.,TRBV4-1,TGCGCCAGCAGCCAAGATCGGACGACTAGCGGGGGGTTTCGTGGGGAGCAGTACTTC,CASSQDRTTSGGFRGEQYF
TRBJ2-1,TRBD2,.,TRBV4-3,TGCGCCAGCAGCCAAGAAATCGGGCGGGGGAATGAGCAGTTCTTC,CASSQEIGRGNEQFF